The source of this TCR beta chain is a study of cytomegalovirus exposure and HLA in healthy donors. Study-wide results and caveats: Under in vitro conditions, three CMV-associated chains were confirmed as specific for CMV antigens.

This CDR3 region has 16 residues. V was shortened by 4 bases and J by 5 bases, with 18 bases between the two germline ends. CDR1 is SGHRS, CDR2 YFSETQ, per germline. Note on this clone: Its antigen is unidentified.

PCR used 60 Vbeta primers and 13 Jbeta primers. Libraries were prepared by immunoSEQ multiplex PCR; TCRdb keeps only in-frame clonotypes and omits some of them. This sample carries nearly 110,000 clones, about three quarters of them seen once, and the ten largest clones take 5% to 7%. This TCR was sampled from a woman in her fifties or sixties in good health and CMV-seropositive. The sequencing input was PBMCs. The V gene is TRBV5-1, the J gene TRBJ2-2; no definite D call. In DNA form, the CDR3 reads TGCGCCAGCAGCCCAAACCCCGGGTCCCAAACCGGGGAGCTGTTTTTT. Amino acid sequence: CASSPNPGSQTGELFF.